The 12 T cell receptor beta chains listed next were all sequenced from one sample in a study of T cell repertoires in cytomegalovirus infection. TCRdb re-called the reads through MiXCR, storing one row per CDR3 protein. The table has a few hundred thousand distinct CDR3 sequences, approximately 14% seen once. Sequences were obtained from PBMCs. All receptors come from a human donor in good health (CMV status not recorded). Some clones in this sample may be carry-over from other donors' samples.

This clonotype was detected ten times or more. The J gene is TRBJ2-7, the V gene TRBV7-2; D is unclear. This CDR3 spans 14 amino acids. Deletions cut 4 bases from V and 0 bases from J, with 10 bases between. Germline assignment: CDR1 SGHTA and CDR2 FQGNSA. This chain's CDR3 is CASSSHGLSYEQYF. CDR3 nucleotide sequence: TGTGCCAGCAGCTCCCATGGCCTCTCCTACGAGCAGTACTTC.

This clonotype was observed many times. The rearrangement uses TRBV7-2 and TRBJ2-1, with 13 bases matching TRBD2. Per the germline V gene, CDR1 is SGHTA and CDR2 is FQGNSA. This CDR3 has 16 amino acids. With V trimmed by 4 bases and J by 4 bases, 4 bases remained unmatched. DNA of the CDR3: TGTGCCAGCAGCTCCGGACTAGCGGGAGTTTACAATGAGCAGTTCTTC. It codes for CASSSGLAGVYNEQFF.

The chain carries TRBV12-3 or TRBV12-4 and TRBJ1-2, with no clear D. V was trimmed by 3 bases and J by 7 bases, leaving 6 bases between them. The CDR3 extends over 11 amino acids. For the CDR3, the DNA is TGTGCCAGCAGTTTTGGGTCTGGCTACACCTTC. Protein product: CASSFGSGYTF.

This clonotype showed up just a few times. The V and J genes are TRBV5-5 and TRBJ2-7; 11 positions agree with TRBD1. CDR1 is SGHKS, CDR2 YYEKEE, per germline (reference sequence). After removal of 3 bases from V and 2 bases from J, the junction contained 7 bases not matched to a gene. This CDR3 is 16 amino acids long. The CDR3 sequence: CASSWAGTGGTYEQYF. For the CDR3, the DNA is TGTGCCAGCAGCTGGGCCGGGACAGGGGGTACCTACGAGCAGTACTTC.

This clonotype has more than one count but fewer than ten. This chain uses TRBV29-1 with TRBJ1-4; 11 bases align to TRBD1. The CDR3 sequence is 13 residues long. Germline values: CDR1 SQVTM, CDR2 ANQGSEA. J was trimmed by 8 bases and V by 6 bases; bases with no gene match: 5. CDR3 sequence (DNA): TGCAGCGTGCGGACAGGGGGCGGAGAAAAACTGTTTTTT. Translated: CSVRTGGGEKLFF.

The CDR3 DNA is TGCAGCGTGGTGGGACAGGGGTTCTACGAGCAGTACTTC. Amino acids: CSVVGQGFYEQYF. The chain joins TRBV29-1 to TRBJ2-7; 10 bases are shared with TRBD1. The CDR3 covers 13 residues. J lost 3 bases, V lost 6 bases, and 5 bases had no gene match. CDR1 SQVTM and CDR2 ANQGSEA come from the germline V gene.

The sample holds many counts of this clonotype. The CDR3 loop is CASTPEYSPNTEAFF. DNA of the CDR3: TGTGCCAGCACTCCAGAGTACTCCCCCAACACTGAAGCTTTCTTT. The rearrangement joins TRBV6-1 to TRBJ1-1; D is uncertain. V was pared by 7 bases and J by 2 bases, with 17 bases between. The CDR3 is made up of 15 amino acids. The germline CDR1 and CDR2 sequences are MNHNS and SASEGT.

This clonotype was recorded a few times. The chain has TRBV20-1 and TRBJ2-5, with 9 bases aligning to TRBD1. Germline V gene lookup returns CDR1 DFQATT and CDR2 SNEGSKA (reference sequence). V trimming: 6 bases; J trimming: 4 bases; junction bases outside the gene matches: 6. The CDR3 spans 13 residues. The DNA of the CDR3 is TGCAGTGCCCCTGGACAGGGGCCAGAGACCCAGTACTTC. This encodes CSAPGQGPETQYF.

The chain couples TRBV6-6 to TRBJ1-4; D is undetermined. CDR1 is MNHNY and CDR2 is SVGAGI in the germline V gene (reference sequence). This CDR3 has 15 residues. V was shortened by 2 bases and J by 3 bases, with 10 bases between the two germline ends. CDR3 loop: CASSYDWAANEKLFF. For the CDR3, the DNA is TGTGCCAGCAGTTACGATTGGGCCGCTAATGAAAAACTGTTTTTT.

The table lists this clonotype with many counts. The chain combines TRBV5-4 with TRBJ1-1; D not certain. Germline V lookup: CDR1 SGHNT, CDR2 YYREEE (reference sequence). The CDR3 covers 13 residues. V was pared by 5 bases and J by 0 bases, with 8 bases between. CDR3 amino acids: CASRRTVNTEAFF. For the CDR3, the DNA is TGTGCCAGCAGGCGGACCGTGAACACTGAAGCTTTCTTT.

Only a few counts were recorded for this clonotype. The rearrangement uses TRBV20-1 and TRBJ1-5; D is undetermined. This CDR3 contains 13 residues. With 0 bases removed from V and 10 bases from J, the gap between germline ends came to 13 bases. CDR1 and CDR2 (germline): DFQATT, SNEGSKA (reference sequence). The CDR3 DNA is TGCAGTGCTAGAGATCTTGGACTAGGCCCCCAGCATTTT. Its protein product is CSARDLGLGPQHF.

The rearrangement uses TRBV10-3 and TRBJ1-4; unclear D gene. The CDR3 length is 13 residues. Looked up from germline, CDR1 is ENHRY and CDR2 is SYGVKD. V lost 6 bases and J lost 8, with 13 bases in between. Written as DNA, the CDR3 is TGTGCCATCAGACCGGACCCAGAGGAAAAACTGTTTTTT. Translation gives CAIRPDPEEKLFF.